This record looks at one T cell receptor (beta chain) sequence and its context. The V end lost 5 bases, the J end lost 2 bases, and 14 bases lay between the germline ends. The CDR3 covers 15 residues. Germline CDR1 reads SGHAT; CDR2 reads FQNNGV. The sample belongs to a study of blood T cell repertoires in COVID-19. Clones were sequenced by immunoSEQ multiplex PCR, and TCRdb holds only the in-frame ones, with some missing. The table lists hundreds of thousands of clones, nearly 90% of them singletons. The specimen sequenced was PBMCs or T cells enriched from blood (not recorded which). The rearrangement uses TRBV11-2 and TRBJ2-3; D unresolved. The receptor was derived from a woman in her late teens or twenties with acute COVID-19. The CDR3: CASSPLSFSTDTQYF. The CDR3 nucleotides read TGTGCCAGCAGCCCACTAAGTTTCTCCACAGATACGCAGTATTTT.